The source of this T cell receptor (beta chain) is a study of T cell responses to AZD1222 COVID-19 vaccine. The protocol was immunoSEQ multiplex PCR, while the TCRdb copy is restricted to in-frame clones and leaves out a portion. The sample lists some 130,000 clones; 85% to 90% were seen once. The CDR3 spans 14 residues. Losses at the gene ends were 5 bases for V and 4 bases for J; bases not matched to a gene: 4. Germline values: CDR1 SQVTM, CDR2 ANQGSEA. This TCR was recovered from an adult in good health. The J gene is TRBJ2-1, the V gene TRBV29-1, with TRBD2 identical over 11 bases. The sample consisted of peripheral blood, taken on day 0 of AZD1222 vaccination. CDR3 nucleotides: TGCAGCGTTCGCGGGACTAGCGGATACAATGAGCAGTTCTTC. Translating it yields CSVRGTSGYNEQFF.